The next 21 T cell receptor beta chains were all read from a single sample in a study of T cells in Graves' hyperthyroidism and ophthalmopathy. Researchers took RNA transcripts and amplified the TCR beta CDR3 regions from them. During a first-round RT-PCR of the TCR CDR3, the HTBI primer set was used. TCRdb fed the multiplex PCR reads into MiXCR, producing one record per CDR3 protein. Here the sample spans more than 350,000 distinct CDR3 sequences, 15% being singletons. The sample comprised blood. These receptor sequences come from a woman aged 55-69 years with Graves' ophthalmopathy.

The V call is TRBV3-1, the J call TRBJ2-3, with 14 bases lining up with TRBD2. The CDR3 loop spans 16 amino acids. Germline V gene sequence: CDR1 LGHDT, CDR2 YNNKEL (reference sequence). The V gene end was trimmed by 5 bases and the J gene end by 5 bases; junction bases not matched to a gene: 6. CDR3: CASSSRTSGRRDTQYF. The CDR3 DNA reads TGTGCCAGCAGCTCGAGGACTAGCGGGAGGCGAGATACGCAGTATTTT.

This clonotype was seen at least ten times. The chain uses TRBV11-2 and TRBJ2-7, with 8 bases fitting TRBD1. Germline V gene lookup returns CDR1 SGHAT and CDR2 FQNNGV. The CDR3 is made up of 13 amino acids. V lost 5 bases to trimming and J lost 2 bases; unmatched junction nucleotides: 2. The CDR3: CASSPGQAYEQYF. CDR3 DNA: TGTGCCAGCAGCCCGGGACAGGCCTACGAGCAGTACTTC.

This clonotype was counted ten times or more. The chain recombines TRBV13 with TRBJ2-2; D gene ambiguous. This CDR3 has 14 amino acids. Between the trimmed V and J ends, which lost 3 bases and 5 bases, there was a span of 10 bases. Germline V CDR1 and CDR2: PRHDT, FYEKMQ (reference sequence). The CDR3 DNA follows: TGTGCCAGCAGCTTTGGGCGGAATACCGGGGAGCTGTTTTTT. Translation gives CASSFGRNTGELFF.

This clonotype showed up many times. The V call is TRBV11-2, the J call TRBJ2-3, with 8 bases fitting TRBD2. The V gene end was trimmed by 5 bases and the J gene end by 1 base; junction bases not matched to a gene: 11. The CDR3 is 17 amino acids. Germline V gene lookup returns CDR1 SGHAT and CDR2 FQNNGV. This chain's CDR3 is CASSVRAGAEGTDTQYF. CDR3 in DNA: TGTGCCAGCAGCGTACGAGCGGGAGCGGAGGGCACAGATACGCAGTATTTT.

V and J are TRBV25-1 and TRBJ1-4; TRBD1 aligns across 7 bases. The CDR3 runs to 16 residues. The trim removed 2 bases at V and 2 bases at J, leaving 5 bases unmatched. Germline CDR1 and CDR2: MGHDK and SYGVNS. CDR3 DNA sequence: TGTGCCAGCAGTGAAGTTTGGGACAGCACTAATGAAAAACTGTTTTTT. Its translation is CASSEVWDSTNEKLFF. The whole variable domain, remainder taken from reference TRBV25-1 and TRBJ1-4, is EADIYQTPRYLVIGTGKKITLECSQTMGHDKMYWYQQDPGMELHLIHYSYGVNSTEKGDLSSESTVSRIRTEHFPLTLESARPSHTSQYLCASSEVWDSTNEKLFFGSGTQLSVL.

This clonotype was counted ten times or more. The chain employs TRBV28 and TRBJ2-7; D may be TRBD1 or TRBD2 (6 bases each). V was shortened by 8 bases and J by 3 bases, with 11 bases between the two germline ends. Germline V gene lookup returns CDR1 MDHEN and CDR2 SYDVKM. This CDR3 spans 12 amino acids. DNA for the CDR3: TGTGCCAGCGGGGGGACATACTACGAGCAGTACTTC. Translated, it gives CASGGTYYEQYF.

This clonotype was recorded once. The chain carries TRBV19 and TRBJ2-1; D unclear. Trimming stripped 1 base from V and 2 bases from J, with 9 bases between. The CDR3 consists of 15 residues. Looked up from germline, CDR1 is LNHDA and CDR2 is SQIVND (reference sequence). CDR3: CASSIGRSPYNEQFF. In nucleotides, the CDR3 is TGTGCCAGTAGTATAGGTAGATCCCCCTACAATGAGCAGTTCTTC.

Comment on this clonotype: A much larger clone differs from this one at a single base, so this may be a read error. This sequence joins TRBV5-5 and TRBJ2-3; tentative D call: TRBD2 (6 bases). This CDR3 comprises 15 residues. Looked up from germline, CDR1 is SGHKS and CDR2 is YYEKEE (reference sequence). Trimming removed 0 bases at V and 4 bases at J, with 12 bases between. The chain's CDR3 is CASSLGELAADTQYF. Written as DNA, the CDR3 is TGTGCCAGCAGCTTGGGGGAACTAGCAGCAGATACGCAGTATTTT.

This clonotype has a count of ten or more. The chain uses TRBV5-1 and TRBJ2-1; 9 positions match TRBD2. With 5 bases clipped from V and 7 bases from J, the junction kept 7 bases outside the gene matches. The CDR3 extends over 14 amino acids. Germline V gene data show CDR1 as SGHRS and CDR2 as YFSETQ. CDR3 in amino acids: CASRLTSGTNEQFF. DNA of the CDR3: TGCGCCAGCAGGTTGACTAGCGGTACAAATGAGCAGTTCTTC.

This clonotype was seen at least ten times. This sequence joins TRBV18 and TRBJ2-7, with a weak D call TRBD1 (5 bases). This CDR3 spans 15 amino acids. The V and J ends lost 8 bases and 0 bases respectively, with 17 bases between them. CDR1 and CDR2 (germline): KGHSH, LQKENI. The CDR3: CASAMDNSGSYEQYF. The CDR3 DNA reads TGTGCCAGCGCCATGGACAACTCCGGCTCCTACGAGCAGTACTTC.

The rearrangement links TRBV12-3 or TRBV12-4 to TRBJ2-7; TRBD2 aligns across 10 bases. There are 15 residues in the CDR3. Trimming cost V 3 bases and J 1 base; bases outside gene matches: 3. CDR3 coding DNA: TGTGCCAGCAGTTTCGTAGCGGGAGGTTCCTACGAGCAGTACTTC. This encodes CASSFVAGGSYEQYF.

This clonotype has a count of ten or more. The genes are TRBV20-1 and TRBJ1-2; D remains ambiguous. Germline CDR1 and CDR2: DFQATT and SNEGSKA (reference sequence). The CDR3 covers 12 residues. Trimming removed 5 bases from V and 8 bases from J, with 15 bases in between. The CDR3 here is CSASPGDGGYTF. The DNA for the CDR3 is TGCAGTGCTTCCCCCGGGGATGGCGGCTACACCTTC.

The rearrangement joins TRBV11-2 to TRBJ2-3, with 9 bases fitting TRBD2. CDR1 SGHAT and CDR2 FQNNGV come from the germline V gene. Germline trimming cut 5 bases from V and 3 bases from J; bases unmatched to any gene: 15. The CDR3 totals 18 residues. The CDR3, as DNA: TGTGCCAGCAGCCGTGGGGTAGCGGGAGTAGGGGCTACAGATACGCAGTATTTT. Translated, it gives CASSRGVAGVGATDTQYF.

This clonotype was detected ten times or more. The rearrangement joins TRBV28 to TRBJ2-5; D uncertain. The CDR3 is 13 amino acids. The V end was cut by 6 bases, the J end by 5 bases, with 13 bases between. Germline V CDR1 and CDR2: MDHEN, SYDVKM. DNA of the CDR3: TGTGCCAGCAGCTTTCTTTCTTCGGAGACCCAGTACTTC. Translating it yields CASSFLSSETQYF.

Ten or more counts support this clonotype. The rearrangement joins TRBV20-1 to TRBJ2-5; D remains unclear. The germline gives CDR1 DFQATT, CDR2 SNEGSKA (reference sequence). The V end lost 0 bases, the J end lost 5 bases, and 16 bases lay between the germline ends. This CDR3 has 15 amino acids. CDR3 nucleotide sequence: TGCAGTGCTAGAGATCAAAAAGAACCTCGGGAGACCCAGTACTTC. It encodes CSARDQKEPRETQYF.

This clonotype has just a few counts. V and J are TRBV20-1 and TRBJ2-7, with TRBD1 matching over 8 bases. CDR3 length equals 13 residues. Looked up from germline, CDR1 is DFQATT and CDR2 is SNEGSKA (reference sequence). V shed 5 bases and J 6 bases; nucleotides not matched to a gene: 9. The CDR3 bases are TGCAGTGCTGTCCTAAGACAGGGGCTCGAGCAGTACTTC. Translation gives CSAVLRQGLEQYF.

Regarding this clonotype: At one end the junction does not follow the germline gene, possibly because of a read error. V is TRBV12-3 or TRBV12-4 and J is TRBJ2-2, with D tentatively TRBD2 (6 bases). This CDR3 region has 13 residues. The CDR3, as DNA: TGTGCCATCAGTGCGGGGACTCCCGGGGAGCTGTTTTTT. Encoded protein: CAISAGTPGELFF.

This sequence joins TRBV11-2 and TRBJ2-1, with 8 bases aligning to TRBD2. The CDR3 extends over 18 amino acids. V lost 1 base and J lost 5; bases outside the gene matches: 13. Germline loops: CDR1 SGHAT, CDR2 FQNNGV. The CDR3 DNA reads TGTGCCAGCAGCTTAGGTGGGGGTTGGGAGCGGGAGAACAATGAGCAGTTCTTC. Protein sequence: CASSLGGGWERENNEQFF.

This clonotype was detected a few times. The gene calls are TRBV4-1 and TRBJ2-1; 10 bases line up with TRBD2. The CDR3 is 18 residues long. Germline loops: CDR1 MGHRA, CDR2 YSYEKL. The V and J ends lost 4 bases and 3 bases, in that order; junction bases with no gene match: 12. The CDR3: CASSLEGSGRANYNEQFF. Written as DNA, the CDR3 is TGCGCCAGCAGCCTGGAGGGGAGCGGGAGGGCCAACTACAATGAGCAGTTCTTC.

This clonotype was seen many times. The V call is TRBV30, the J call TRBJ2-7, with 7 positions matching TRBD2. The germline V gene has CDR1 GTSNPN and CDR2 SVGIG (reference sequence). CDR3 length: 13 amino acids. The junction had 7 bases not matched to a gene; V was cut back by 2 bases and J by 6 bases. The chain's CDR3 is CAWSRAGVSEQYF. CDR3 nucleotide sequence: TGTGCCTGGAGTAGGGCGGGAGTGAGCGAGCAGTACTTC.

The CDR3 sequence: CSARVDRGAQPQHF. The DNA of the CDR3 is TGCAGTGCTAGAGTTGACAGGGGCGCCCAGCCCCAGCATTTT. The V gene is TRBV20-1, the J gene TRBJ1-5; 8 bases align to TRBD1. CDR3 length: 14 residues. Germline V gene lookup returns CDR1 DFQATT and CDR2 SNEGSKA (reference sequence). V lost 1 base and J lost 7; bases outside the gene matches: 6.